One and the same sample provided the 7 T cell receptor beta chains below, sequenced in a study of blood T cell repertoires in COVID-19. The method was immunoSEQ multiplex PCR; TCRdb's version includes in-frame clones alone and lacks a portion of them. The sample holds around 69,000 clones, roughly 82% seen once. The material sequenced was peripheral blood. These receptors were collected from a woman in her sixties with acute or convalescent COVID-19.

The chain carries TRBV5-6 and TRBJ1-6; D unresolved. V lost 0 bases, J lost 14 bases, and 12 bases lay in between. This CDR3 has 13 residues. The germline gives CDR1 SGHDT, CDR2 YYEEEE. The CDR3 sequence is CASSLAFDSALHF. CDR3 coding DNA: TGTGCCAGCAGCTTGGCCTTCGACTCAGCCCTCCACTTT.

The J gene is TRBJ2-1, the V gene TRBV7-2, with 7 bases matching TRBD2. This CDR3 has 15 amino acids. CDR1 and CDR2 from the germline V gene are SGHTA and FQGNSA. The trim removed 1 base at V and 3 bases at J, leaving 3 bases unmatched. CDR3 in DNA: TGTGCCAGCAGCTTAGGTAGCGGGTTCTACAATGAGCAGTTCTTC. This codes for CASSLGSGFYNEQFF.

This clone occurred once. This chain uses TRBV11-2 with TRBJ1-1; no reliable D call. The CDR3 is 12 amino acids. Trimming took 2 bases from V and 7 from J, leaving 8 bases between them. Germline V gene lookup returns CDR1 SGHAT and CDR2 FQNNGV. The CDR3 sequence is CASSLLSGEAFF. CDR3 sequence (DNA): TGTGCCAGCAGCTTACTTTCGGGTGAAGCTTTCTTT.

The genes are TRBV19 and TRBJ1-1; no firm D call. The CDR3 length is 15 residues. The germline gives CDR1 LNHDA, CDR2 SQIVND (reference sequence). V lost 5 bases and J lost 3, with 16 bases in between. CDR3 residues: CASSFVGRAHTEAFF. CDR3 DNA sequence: TGTGCCAGTAGTTTTGTCGGGAGGGCCCACACTGAAGCTTTCTTT.

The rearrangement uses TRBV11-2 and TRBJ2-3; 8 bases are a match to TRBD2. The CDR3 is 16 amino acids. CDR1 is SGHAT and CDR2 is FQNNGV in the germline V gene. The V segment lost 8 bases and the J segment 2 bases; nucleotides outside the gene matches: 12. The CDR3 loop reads CASGLGAGGPTDTQYF. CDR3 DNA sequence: TGTGCCAGCGGCCTGGGGGCGGGGGGCCCCACAGATACGCAGTATTTT.

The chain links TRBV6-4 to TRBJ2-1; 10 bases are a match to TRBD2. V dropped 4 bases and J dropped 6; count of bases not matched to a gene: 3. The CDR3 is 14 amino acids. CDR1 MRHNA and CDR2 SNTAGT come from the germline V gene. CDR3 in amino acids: CASSATSGFNEQFF. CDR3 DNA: TGTGCCAGCAGTGCGACTAGCGGGTTCAATGAGCAGTTCTTC.

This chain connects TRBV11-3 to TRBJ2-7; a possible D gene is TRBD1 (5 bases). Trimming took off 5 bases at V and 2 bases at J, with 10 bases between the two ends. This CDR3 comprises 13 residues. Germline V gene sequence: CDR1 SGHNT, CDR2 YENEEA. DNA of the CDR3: TGTGCCAGCAGCAGACAGCACACCTACGAGCAGTACTTC. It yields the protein CASSRQHTYEQYF.